Following are 20 T cell receptor beta chains from one sample sequenced in a study of T cell responses to AZD1222 COVID-19 vaccine. Clones were sequenced by immunoSEQ multiplex PCR, and TCRdb holds only the in-frame ones, with some missing. The sample has around 130,000 clones, 80% to 90% seen once; the top ten hold roughly 1.6%. The sample consisted of peripheral blood, taken on day 0 of AZD1222 vaccination. Receptors originate from an adult in good health.

This clone showed up just a few times. The chain is built from TRBV5-1 and TRBJ1-1; 7 bases match TRBD1. The germline gives CDR1 SGHRS, CDR2 YFSETQ. There are 15 residues in the CDR3. With V trimmed by 4 bases and J by 4 bases, 10 bases remained unmatched. As DNA, the CDR3 is TGCGCCAGCAGCCGACCGCCCGGACAGGCCACTGAAGCTTTCTTT. Protein: CASSRPPGQATEAFF.

The chain is built from TRBV14 and TRBJ2-2; D is possibly TRBD1 (6 bases). This CDR3 has 16 residues. Trimming shortened V by 3 bases and J by 6 bases, and 17 bases separated the two germline ends. Per the germline V gene, CDR1 is SGHDN and CDR2 is FVKESK. In nucleotides, the CDR3 is TGTGCCAGCAGCCATAGAACAGGGATTTTTCCCGGGGAGCTGTTTTTT. It codes for CASSHRTGIFPGELFF.

V is TRBV6-5 and J is TRBJ2-1, with 7 bases aligning to TRBD1. CDR3 length: 15 residues. CDR1 is MNHEY, CDR2 SVGAGI, per germline. The J segment lost 0 bases and the V segment lost 7 bases, leaving 6 bases of the junction unmatched. CDR3 DNA: TGTGCCAGCACCTCGGACAGGAGCTCCTACAATGAGCAGTTCTTC. As protein: CASTSDRSSYNEQFF.

The rearrangement links TRBV5-1 to TRBJ2-7; 7 bases agree with TRBD2. The trim removed 0 bases at V and 3 bases at J, leaving 9 bases unmatched. CDR1 is SGHRS, CDR2 YFSETQ, per germline. The CDR3 sequence is 16 residues long. The CDR3 DNA sequence: TGCGCCAGCAGCTTGGCCGCAGCGGGAATCAACTACGAGCAGTACTTC. It translates to CASSLAAAGINYEQYF.

This clone has only one observation. This chain joins TRBV11-1 and TRBJ2-7; TRBD2 aligns across 8 bases. The CDR3 has 14 amino acids. Germline loops: CDR1 SGHAT, CDR2 FQDESV (reference sequence). Unmatched junction bases numbered 8, after V lost 5 bases and J lost 5 bases. CDR3 in amino acids: CASSIQRERNEQYF. In DNA form, the CDR3 reads TGTGCCAGCAGCATCCAGCGGGAGAGGAACGAGCAGTACTTC.

The rearrangement joins TRBV2 to TRBJ2-7, with TRBD2 matching over 8 bases. With 9 bases clipped from V and 6 bases from J, the junction kept 10 bases outside the gene matches. Germline values: CDR1 SNHLY, CDR2 FYNNEI. The CDR3 has 13 amino acids. The CDR3 loop reads CARSSGIRGEQYF. As DNA, the CDR3 is TGTGCCAGAAGTAGCGGGATTCGGGGCGAGCAGTACTTC.

This clone occurred once. This sequence joins TRBV29-1 and TRBJ1-1, with D hard to call. V gave up 6 bases and J gave up 5 bases, with 19 bases separating them. From germline, CDR1 is SQVTM and CDR2 ANQGSEA. CDR3 size: 14 residues. CDR3 loop: CSVSQDLRRTEAFF. As DNA, the CDR3 is TGCAGCGTCAGCCAGGACCTCCGACGGACTGAAGCTTTCTTT.

V usage is TRBV12-3 or TRBV12-4 and J usage is TRBJ1-2; perhaps TRBD1 as D (6 bases). V lost 3 bases and J lost 3, with 8 bases in between. The CDR3 is made up of 13 amino acids. The CDR3: CASSLNRDYGYTF. The CDR3 nucleotides are TGTGCCAGCAGTTTGAACAGGGACTATGGCTACACCTTC.

V is TRBV7-6 and J is TRBJ2-1; 14 bases are a match to TRBD2. From germline, CDR1 is SGHVS and CDR2 FNYEAQ. The CDR3 has 15 amino acids. V lost 4 bases and J lost 4; bases outside the gene matches: 0. In DNA form, the CDR3 reads TGTGCCAGCAGCTGGACTAGCGGGGGGTACAATGAGCAGTTCTTC. This gives the protein CASSWTSGGYNEQFF. Supplemented by reference TRBV7-6 and TRBJ2-1, the full variable domain reads GAGVSQSPRYKVTKRGQDVALRCDPISGHVSLYWYRQALGQGPEFLTYFNYEAQQDKSGLPNDRFSAERPEGSISTLTIQRTEQRDSAMYRCASSWTSGGYNEQFFGPGTRLTVL.

This clone was seen a single time. The CDR3, as DNA: TGTGCCAGCTCCCGACAGGGCCATGGCTACACCTTC. This codes for CASSRQGHGYTF. The V gene is TRBV18, the J gene TRBJ1-2, with 7 nucleotides matching TRBD1. There are 12 residues in the CDR3. Germline values: CDR1 KGHSH, CDR2 LQKENI. J was trimmed by 6 bases and V by 6 bases; bases with no gene match: 4.

This chain uses TRBV19 with TRBJ2-3; D is unclear. The CDR3 covers 14 residues. Trimming took 3 bases from V and 2 from J, leaving 9 bases between them. Germline lookup yields CDR1 LNHDA and CDR2 SQIVND (reference sequence). The CDR3 loop is CASSIVVDTDTQYF. In DNA, the CDR3 is TGTGCCAGTAGTATTGTGGTGGACACAGATACGCAGTATTTT.

This chain joins TRBV18 and TRBJ1-6; D is unclear. Germline V gene sequence: CDR1 KGHSH, CDR2 LQKENI. The CDR3 is 15 residues long. V was cut by 2 bases and J by 13 bases, with 18 bases left in between. CDR3 DNA: TGTGCCAGCTCACCAGAAGCAAGTTCTTCGGGTCCCCTCCACTTT. It encodes CASSPEASSSGPLHF. Combining the CDR3 with reference TRBV18 and TRBJ1-6 gives the whole variable domain NAGVMQNPRHLVRRRGQEARLRCSPMKGHSHVYWYRQLPEEGLKFMVYLQKENIIDESGMPKERFSAEFPKEGPSILRIQQVVRGDSAAYFCASSPEASSSGPLHFGNGTRLTVT.

This clone showed up just a few times. This rearrangement joins TRBV10-2 to TRBJ1-3, with no clear D. V was trimmed by 6 bases and J by 2 bases, leaving 11 bases between them. The germline V gene encodes CDR1 WSHSY and CDR2 SAAADI. The CDR3 is 14 amino acids. The CDR3, as DNA: TGCGCCAGCAGACCCGGGGAGGCTGGAAACACCATATATTTT. This encodes CASRPGEAGNTIYF.

In its sample, this clone was seen a few times. This rearrangement joins TRBV7-8 to TRBJ2-3; a possible D gene is TRBD2 (6 bases). The CDR3 extends over 13 amino acids. Germline V gene lookup returns CDR1 SGHVS and CDR2 FQNEAQ. Deletions cut 5 bases from V and 0 bases from J, with 6 bases between. CDR3 loop: CASSRESTDTQYF. The CDR3 DNA reads as TGTGCCAGCAGCCGGGAGAGCACAGATACGCAGTATTTT.

V usage is TRBV5-6 and J usage is TRBJ2-5; no definite D call. V dropped 0 bases and J dropped 2 bases, with 5 bases sitting between them. This CDR3 region has 13 residues. Per germline, CDR1 SGHDT and CDR2 YYEEEE. The DNA of the CDR3 is TGTGCCAGCAGCTTGGCCTCACAAGAGACCCAGTACTTC. The encoded protein is CASSLASQETQYF. Filled out from reference TRBV5-6 and TRBJ2-5, the complete variable domain reads DAGVTQSPTHLIKTRGQQVTLRCSPKSGHDTVSWYQQALGQGPQFIFQYYEEEERQRGNFPDRFSGHQFPNYSSELNVNALLLGDSALYLCASSLASQETQYFGPGTRLLVL.

The rearrangement joins TRBV4-1 to TRBJ2-1; D remains unclear. V lost 0 bases, J lost 7 bases, and 19 bases lay in between. The CDR3 is made up of 17 amino acids. CDR1 is MGHRA, CDR2 YSYEKL, per germline. This CDR3 reads CASSQETQGVQRNEQFF. In nucleotides, the CDR3 is TGCGCCAGCAGCCAAGAGACACAAGGAGTTCAACGGAATGAGCAGTTCTTC.

This clone was observed once. The rearrangement joins TRBV16 to TRBJ2-6; TRBD1 aligns across 7 bases. V trimming: 1 base; J trimming: 4 bases; junction bases outside the gene matches: 7. This CDR3 is built from 17 residues. Germline values: CDR1 KGHSY, CDR2 FQNENV. The CDR3: CASSQLTGWYGANVLTF. The CDR3 nucleotides read TGTGCCAGCAGCCAATTGACAGGGTGGTACGGGGCCAACGTCCTGACTTTC. Looking up the rest from reference TRBV16 and TRBJ2-6 gives the full variable domain: GEEVAQTPKHLVRGEGQKAKLYCAPIKGHSYVFWYQQVLKNEFKFLISFQNENVFDETGMPKERFSAKCLPNSPCSLEIQATKLEDSAVYFCASSQLTGWYGANVLTFGAGSRLTVL.

The chain has TRBV19 and TRBJ1-5, with 7 positions matching TRBD1. CDR1 is LNHDA and CDR2 is SQIVND in the germline V gene (reference sequence). V shed 9 bases and J 4 bases; nucleotides not matched to a gene: 24. This CDR3 is 19 amino acids long. The CDR3 sequence: CASSHPGDSLRKPNQPQHF. In nucleotides, the CDR3 is TGTGCCAGCTCGCATCCAGGGGACAGTCTTAGAAAACCAAATCAGCCCCAGCATTTT.

The V call is TRBV29-1, the J call TRBJ1-2, with TRBD1 as a possible D gene (6 bases). Germline V CDR1 and CDR2: SQVTM, ANQGSEA. With 7 bases removed from V and 7 bases from J, the gap between germline ends came to 16 bases. The CDR3 is 12 residues long. The CDR3 loop reads CSASTGRAGYTF. The DNA of the CDR3 is TGCAGCGCCTCGACAGGACGGGCTGGCTACACCTTC.

This clone was seen a handful of times. The chain employs TRBV3-1 (or the pseudogene TRBV3-2) and TRBJ2-1; TRBD1 matches at 9 bases. Germline V lookup: CDR1 LGHDT, CDR2 YNNKEL (reference sequence). J lost 6 bases, V lost 4 bases, and 1 base had no gene match. The CDR3 is made up of 13 amino acids. The CDR3 sequence is CASSRGQGNEQFF. For the CDR3, the DNA is TGTGCCAGCAGCCGGGGACAGGGCAATGAGCAGTTCTTC.